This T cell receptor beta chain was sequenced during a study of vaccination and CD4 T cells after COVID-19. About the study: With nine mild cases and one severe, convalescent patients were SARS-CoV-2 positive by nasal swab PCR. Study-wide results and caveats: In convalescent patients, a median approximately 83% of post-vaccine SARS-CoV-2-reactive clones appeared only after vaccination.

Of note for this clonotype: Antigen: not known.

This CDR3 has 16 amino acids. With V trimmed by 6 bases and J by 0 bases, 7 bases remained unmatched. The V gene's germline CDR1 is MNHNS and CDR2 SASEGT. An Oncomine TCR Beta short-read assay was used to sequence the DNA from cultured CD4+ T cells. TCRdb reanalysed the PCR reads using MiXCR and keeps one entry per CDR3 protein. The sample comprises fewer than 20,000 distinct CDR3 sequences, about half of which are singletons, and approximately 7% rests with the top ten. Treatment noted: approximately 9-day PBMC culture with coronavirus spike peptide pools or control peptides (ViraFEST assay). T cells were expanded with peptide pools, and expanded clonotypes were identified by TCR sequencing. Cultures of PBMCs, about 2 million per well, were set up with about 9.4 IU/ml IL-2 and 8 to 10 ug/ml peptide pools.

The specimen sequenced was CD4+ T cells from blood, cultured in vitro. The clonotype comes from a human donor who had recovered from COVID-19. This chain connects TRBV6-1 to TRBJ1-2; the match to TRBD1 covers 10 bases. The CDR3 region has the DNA TGTGCCAGCAGCACGGACAGGGGGTATTCTAACTATGGCTACACCTTC. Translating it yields CASSTDRGYSNYGYTF.